This record covers a single TCR beta chain. Its antigen remains unidentified. There are no base qualities to consult, and no much larger clone falls within one base. CDR1 and CDR2 (SGHRS, YFSETQ) derive from the germline V gene. From V the trimming removes 4 bases and from J it removes 4 bases, while the gene matches leave 3 bases of the junction unaccounted for. The CDR3 runs 14 amino acids, cysteine and phenylalanine included. The only DNA kept is the CDR3, 42 bases in frame from the first base. The cohort comprised 670 or so healthy bone marrow donors. Cohort members were all nominally healthy when sampled, although unrecorded immune exposures were likely present. The donor was CMV seronegative and was included in the group of 352 seronegative cohort members. A peripheral blood sample was collected from each donor, and TCR beta sequencing was performed on peripheral blood mononuclear cells. Genomic DNA was extracted from the blood cell samples with the Qiagen DNeasy Blood Extraction Kit.

The data derive from a study of cytomegalovirus exposure and HLA in healthy donors (dated by TCRdb to about 2017). Context from the whole study: According to an earlier analysis of 550 to 750 of the donors, roughly 180 million T cells yielded roughly 110 million unique TCR beta sequences and less than 300 Gb of sequence data. An early release that covered about 600 HLA-typed donors contained 250 to 350 gigabases of sequencing data and 70 million to 100 million unique TCR sequences. Of the roughly 420 genotyped donors, 75% to 85% were placed in the genetic ancestry cluster associated with self-reported Caucasian donors. The study aimed to test whether signatures of past pathogen exposure could be identified by cataloging public T cell receptors. The study used immunosequencing to profile the T cell repertoires of more than 650 subjects and linked those repertoires to cytomegalovirus serostatus. Besides the first cohort of 500 to 700 subjects, a separate validation cohort made up of roughly 120 different subjects was used. To predict cytomegalovirus infection status, the study combined high-throughput TCR immunosequencing, statistical association of individual TCRs with disease status, and machine learning. A later analysis re-examined previously published TCR beta repertoires from hundreds of donors and added high-resolution HLA genotyping to investigate patterns of TCR occurrence. In the later analysis, no new phenotypic data were used to find candidate immune exposures; instead, reliance was placed on TCR beta sequences and their occurrence across donors. An earlier analysis of fewer than 700 of the donors applied high-throughput TCR beta sequencing to assess whether each TCR beta V gene segment acted as functional or pseudogenic. Donor age, sex, ethnicity and CMV serostatus were compiled together with the repertoire data. A later genetic analysis used genome-wide SNP genotypes for about 55% of the 666 donors, treating that subset as a discovery cohort. All discovery cohort repertoires had been generated on a single sequencing platform. Class I and class II HLA loci were covered by the typing at four-digit resolution. The number of donors typed differed by locus, with 629-630 for A, B, C, DRB1 and DQB1, approximately 500 for DQA1, over 600 for DPA1, and around 460 for DPB1. Roughly five DR-DQ haplotypes were treated as single units for association and clustering because of strong linkage in the cohort. Across some 400 genotyped donors of the cohort, an average of approximately 240,000 unique TCR beta nucleotide sequences per donor were sequenced, and around 19% of those sequences were non-productive.

The method was the immunoSEQ multiplex PCR assay. For the multiplex PCR, a mixture combining 60 forward primers for TCR Vbeta segments and 13 reverse primers for TCR Jbeta segments was used. Amplification of the CDR3 region of rearranged TCR beta genes was performed with a multiplex PCR assay on genomic DNA. The amplified TCR beta libraries were sequenced on the Illumina HiSeq System as 87-base-pair reads. Regarding the original processing steps: In a later analysis, around 80 million unique TCR beta chains were counted across the roughly 610 repertoires, and roughly 11 million of these chains were shared by at least two donors. A nearest-neighbor algorithm error-corrected the raw reads and collapsed the reads into unique sequences, merging closely related sequences to remove PCR and sequencing errors. CDR3 sequences were aligned to IMGT reference sequences to assign V, D and J gene segments. For a sequence to be retained, a match of at least six nucleotides was required to both a V gene segment and a J gene segment. Rearrangements were classified as productive when the CDR3 lacked stop codons and remained in frame with V and J, and all other rearrangements were classified as non-productive. CDR3 was defined by IMGT convention, running from the second conserved V-encoded cysteine to the conserved J-encoded phenylalanine. In an earlier analysis of just under 600 of the donors, sequences lacking an unambiguous match to a single V gene segment were excluded. In an earlier analysis of around 590 of the donors, a V segment was called functional when productive rearrangements were above 56.7%, and segregating when the standard deviation between donors exceeded 5%. To diagnose cytomegalovirus status from the catalog of TCR beta chain sequences, a statistical classification framework was built. V and J gene assignment, in a later analysis, came from comparing TCR nucleotide sequences with IMGT/GENE-DB human TR gene sequences. Using the TCRdist pipeline, a later analysis assigned CDR3 sequences along with most-parsimonious VDJ recombination scenarios. In a later analysis, each TCR beta chain was defined by its CDR3 amino acid sequence together with its V-gene family, and reads without a unique V-gene family were excluded. As a way to deal with suspected cross-contamination and a sequencing artifact, a later analysis dropped hundreds of nucleotide sequences that were highly shared and had low generation probability. In a later analysis, a clonal expansion index for each public chain was calculated from normalized within-repertoire ranks of inferred template counts. A later analysis computed generation probabilities with a VDJ recombination model fitted to out-of-frame rearrangements, and checked the results against IGoR. In a later analysis, TCR-TCR, TCR-HLA and TCR-CMV co-occurrence was scored with hypergeometric tests, and a repertoire-size bias correction was applied to TCR pairs. In a later analysis, false discovery rates were estimated by permuting HLA or CMV assignments 20 times. In a later analysis, co-occurring TCRs were grouped using DBSCAN, with TCRdist sequence similarity added in when clustering inside HLA-allele-positive subsets. Repertoires with fewer than 30,000 or more than 120,000 public chains were left out of co-occurrence clustering, as were about five repertoires with anomalous nucleotide sharing. What TCRdb holds here is the immuneACCESS table cut down to in-frame rearrangements. Part of the clones is not present; checked against another copy, under half of the missing clones reflect an unresolved V gene, and the others are unexplained. V and J calls and clone size are given by that table; D and trimming were obtained from the DNA. This sample comprises around 180,000 clones, 70% to 80% of them detected only once. The ten largest account for approximately 2.5% of the sample.

Study-wide conclusions, independent of this receptor: Because counts were too low, 15 to 20 rarely observed V segments, including chromosome 9 orphons, were excluded from the earlier analysis of several hundred of the donors. The classifier was reported to diagnose cytomegalovirus status with high specificity and sensitivity in both the original cohort and the validation cohort. Broadly in line with IMGT annotations, most TCR beta V segments showed up in productive rearrangements about 87% or about 30% of the time in an earlier analysis of 587 of the donors. Because some donors lacked HLA typing at each locus, the association tests relied only on the typed subset. Most CMV-associated TCR beta chains appeared to be HLA-restricted in a later analysis, and the HLA associations seemed to be driven largely by CMV exposure. Specific HLA alleles were associated with 15,000 to 20,000 TCR beta sequences at a false discovery rate of 0.05 in a later analysis. Some IMGT-functional V segments, including TRBV6-2 and TRBV6-3, could not be distinguished by the 87-base-pair reads and were therefore excluded. In a later genetic analysis, fewer N-insertions in productive TCRs were reported among donors in an Asian-associated ancestry cluster than the roughly 640-donor mean. A later analysis found that TCR association rates varied across HLA loci, with DRB1 alleles showing the most associated TCRs and HLA-C alleles the fewest. Several of the top co-occurrence clusters appeared to be linked to parvovirus B19, influenza, CMV and Epstein-Barr virus, according to a later analysis. V-gene and J-gene trimming of TCR beta chains was associated with a missense DCLRE1C variant in a later genetic analysis, and the association was replicated in an independent cohort. A cluster of highly shared sequence variants was judged likely to represent a technical artifact of the sequencing pipeline. A further reported finding was that TCR beta sequences accurately predicted the HLA-A and HLA-B alleles for most subjects in the first cohort. Linkage disequilibrium might explain the correlated functional status among segregating V segments, but an unknown experimental factor could not be excluded. In this cohort, only TCR beta chains were sequenced, and detectable features were limited by the absence of alpha or paired-chain data. Compared with equally common non-associated chains, HLA-associated TCR beta chains in a later analysis were more clonally expanded and had lower generation probabilities. Immune exposure information for the cohort was limited to CMV serostatus. Across donors, most TCR sequences were observed very rarely, whereas some public TCRs were present in many individuals. When HLA alleles, especially DR and DQ, strongly co-occurred, attributing TCR associations to individual alleles was difficult. It was suggested by the authors that the approach could potentially be generalized to other disease states and immunological phenotypes. In vitro tests confirmed that a few of the cytomegalovirus-associated TCR beta chains recognize cytomegalovirus antigens. A total of fewer than 200 TCR beta chains were listed by the study as associated with cytomegalovirus. The presence/absence analyses assumed that sequencing depth was roughly uniform across donors, and that assumption may not be true.

Sequenced input: PBMCs. The V and J segments used are TRBV5-1 and TRBJ2-1; TRBD2 agrees with 9 junctional bases. The sequence came from a man between 60 and 70 years old in good health and CMV-seronegative. The DNA sequence is as follows: TGCGCCAGCAGCCAGCTAGCGGGATACAATGAGCAGTTCTTC. The resulting protein is CASSQLAGYNEQFF.